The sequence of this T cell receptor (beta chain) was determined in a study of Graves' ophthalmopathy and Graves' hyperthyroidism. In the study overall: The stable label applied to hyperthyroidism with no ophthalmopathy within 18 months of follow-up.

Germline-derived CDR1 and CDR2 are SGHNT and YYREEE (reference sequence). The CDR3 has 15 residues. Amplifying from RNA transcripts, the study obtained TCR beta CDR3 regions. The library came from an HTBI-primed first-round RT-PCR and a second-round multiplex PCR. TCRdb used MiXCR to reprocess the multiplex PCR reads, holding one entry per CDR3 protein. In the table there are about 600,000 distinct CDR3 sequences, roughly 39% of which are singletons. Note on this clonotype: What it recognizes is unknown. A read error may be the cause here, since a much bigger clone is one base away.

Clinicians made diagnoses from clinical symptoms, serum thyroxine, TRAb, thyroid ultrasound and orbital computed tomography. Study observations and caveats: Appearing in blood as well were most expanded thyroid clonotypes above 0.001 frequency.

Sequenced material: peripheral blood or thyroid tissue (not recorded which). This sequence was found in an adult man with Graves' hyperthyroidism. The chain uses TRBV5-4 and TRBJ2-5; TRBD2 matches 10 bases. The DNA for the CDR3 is TGTGCCGGCAGCGAGACCGGGACTAGCGTAGAGACCCAGTACTTC. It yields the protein CAGSETGTSVETQYF.